Listed below are T cell receptor beta chains from one sample, sequenced in a study of shared clonotypes between healthy human individuals. The table came from immunoSEQ multiplex PCR; TCRdb's copy has only in-frame clones and leaves some out. The sample contains about 1,800,000 clones, roughly 94% of which appear only once. Sequenced sample: naive CD8+ T cells sorted from blood. These receptor sequences come from a man younger than 30 in good health. CDR3s include the opening cysteine and the closing phenylalanine or tryptophan. The order of the fields is clone size, D gene, V gene, J gene, CDR3 DNA, CDR3 protein. D genes are given only for firm matches. Size is stated for part of the rows, as once, few or many counts, or as a class when the clone is expanded.

size: -
D: -
V: TRBV10-3
J: TRBJ2-3
DNA: TGTGCCATCAGTGAGTCAGGGGCGCGCGATACGCAGTATTTT
CDR3: CAISESGARDTQYF

size: -
D: TRBD1
V: TRBV23-1
J: TRBJ2-2
DNA: TGCGCCAGCAGTCAATCGGAAAGGGGGCGATTCACCGGGGAGCTGTTTTTT
CDR3: CASSQSERGRFTGELFF

size: -
D: TRBD1
V: TRBV27
J: TRBJ1-2
DNA: TGTGCCAGCAGTCCTGGGACAGGGGAGATCACCTATGGCTACACCTTC
CDR3: CASSPGTGEITYGYTF

size: -
D: -
V: TRBV6-5
J: TRBJ2-2
DNA: TGTGCCAGCACCCCCACAGGGCTAAACACCGGGGAGCTGTTTTTT
CDR3: CASTPTGLNTGELFF

size: -
D: -
V: TRBV4-3
J: TRBJ2-7
DNA: TGCGCCAGCAGCCAAGTTGGCAGAGAGCAGTACTTC
CDR3: CASSQVGREQYF

size: -
D: TRBD1
V: TRBV9
J: TRBJ2-3
DNA: TGTGCCAGCAGCGCCTCACAGGGGGGCACAGATACGCAGTATTTT
CDR3: CASSASQGGTDTQYF

size: -
D: TRBD1
V: TRBV2
J: TRBJ2-7
DNA: TGTGCCAGCAGTGGACAGGGAACCCACGAGCAGTACTTC
CDR3: CASSGQGTHEQYF

size: once
D: TRBD1
V: TRBV30
J: TRBJ1-5
DNA: TGTGCCCCGGGTACTCCGGGACAGAGGAGCAATCAGCCCCAGCATTTT
CDR3: CAPGTPGQRSNQPQHF

size: -
D: -
V: TRBV6-5
J: TRBJ2-2
DNA: TGTGCCAGCATAGAGGGGCCGCATACCGGGGAGCTGTTTTTT
CDR3: CASIEGPHTGELFF

size: -
D: -
V: TRBV9
J: TRBJ2-7
DNA: TGTGCCAGCAGCGTAAAGGGGGGTCCCTCCTACGAGCAGTACTTC
CDR3: CASSVKGGPSYEQYF

size: once
D: TRBD1
V: TRBV4-3
J: TRBJ2-6
DNA: TGCGCCAGCAGCCAAGATTCCGGGACAGGGCCAGGGGCCAACGTCCTGACTTTC
CDR3: CASSQDSGTGPGANVLTF

size: once
D: -
V: TRBV10-3
J: TRBJ2-5
DNA: TGTGCCATCAGCCCCGACGACTACACTCAAGAGACCCAGTACTTC
CDR3: CAISPDDYTQETQYF

size: once
D: -
V: TRBV28
J: TRBJ1-3
DNA: TGTGCCAGCAGTAACCGGGGGGCGATCTCTGGAAACACCATATATTTT
CDR3: CASSNRGAISGNTIYF

size: -
D: -
V: TRBV6-5
J: TRBJ1-2
DNA: TGTGCCAGCAGCTTTCGGGGCAGCTATGGCTACACCTTC
CDR3: CASSFRGSYGYTF

size: -
D: TRBD2
V: TRBV13
J: TRBJ2-2
DNA: TGTGCCAGTTTACTAGCGGGAAGAAACACCGGGGAGCTGTTTTTT
CDR3: CASLLAGRNTGELFF

size: -
D: -
V: TRBV4-2
J: TRBJ2-7
DNA: TGTGCCAGCAGCTTGTATCAGAAAGAAGTCTACGAGCAGTACTTC
CDR3: CASSLYQKEVYEQYF

size: -
D: TRBD2
V: TRBV4-3
J: TRBJ2-5
DNA: TGCGCCAGCAGCTACTCCCCGGGTGGGGGGGAGGAGACCCAGTACTTC
CDR3: CASSYSPGGGEETQYF

size: -
D: -
V: TRBV4-1
J: TRBJ2-7
DNA: TGCGCCAGCAGCCAAGAACGTCAGAGCGAGCAGTACTTC
CDR3: CASSQERQSEQYF

size: -
D: -
V: TRBV2
J: TRBJ1-2
DNA: TGTGCCAGCAGTCTGAAGGGCGACTATGGCTACACCTTC
CDR3: CASSLKGDYGYTF

size: -
D: -
V: TRBV6-5
J: TRBJ2-3
DNA: TGTGCCAGCAGTTTAACACTTTCTAGCACAGATACGCAGTATTTT
CDR3: CASSLTLSSTDTQYF

size: -
D: -
V: TRBV27
J: TRBJ2-7
DNA: TGTGCCAGCCGGATCAGGGGATCCTACGAGCAGTACTTC
CDR3: CASRIRGSYEQYF

size: -
D: -
V: TRBV21-1
J: TRBJ2-1
DNA: TGTGCCAGCACCTCAAAGGGACCGACAGGGCCCCCCCACAATGAGCAGTTCTTC
CDR3: CASTSKGPTGPPHNEQFF

size: -
D: -
V: TRBV5-6
J: TRBJ2-5
DNA: TGTGCCAGCAGCTTGGGACACGAAGAGACCCAGTACTTC
CDR3: CASSLGHEETQYF